This TCR beta chain was found in a study of blood T cells in healthy people across ages. A sample-barcoded 5' primer and a J-beta primer mix were used in a second PCR of roughly 6 to 11 cycles. Tagging of each cDNA molecule was performed by a template-switch adaptor with 12 random nucleotides. The yield of each sample was at least 2.5 million CDR3-containing paired-end reads. One entry per CDR3 protein results from TCRdb running MiXCR on the 5' RACE reads. The table lists about a million distinct CDR3 sequences, roughly 51% of them singletons. There were at least 5.5 micrograms of total RNA extracted from every sample. V dropped 5 bases and J dropped 2 bases, with 17 bases sitting between them. Germline CDR1 and CDR2: LGHNA and YSLEER. The CDR3 totals 16 residues. Study results and limitations: As naive T cell percentage varied, TCR beta diversity correlated strongly with it.

This clonotype was counted a few times. Its specificity is not known. This TCR derives from a woman aged 55-69 years in good health. This chain connects TRBV4-3 to TRBJ2-3, with D possibly being TRBD1 (6 bases). Sequenced material: blood. The CDR3 loop is CASSSKGDQDTDTQYF. The CDR3 coding sequence is TGCGCCAGCAGCTCAAAGGGGGACCAAGACACAGATACGCAGTATTTT.